What follows are 10 T cell receptor beta chains derived from one specimen sequenced in a study of cytotoxic CD8 clonotypes in ibrutinib-treated CLL. Measured with immunoSEQ multiplex PCR; TCRdb has only the in-frame clones, and not every one. The repertoire consists of around 310,000 clones, with around four fifths occurring once and the leading ten covering over 6.5%. Material: PBMCs, obtained before ibrutinib treatment. The receptors stem from a human donor with chronic lymphocytic leukemia.

The chain has TRBV2 and TRBJ1-5, with 11 bases aligning to TRBD1. V trimming: 3 bases; J trimming: 6 bases; junction bases outside the gene matches: 4. The CDR3 covers 15 residues. CDR1 is SNHLY and CDR2 is FYNNEI in the germline V gene. CDR3 nucleotides: TGTGCCAGCAGTGATGGGGACAGGGGGAGTCAGCCCCAGCATTTT. It yields the protein CASSDGDRGSQPQHF.

The chain uses TRBV9 and TRBJ2-1; 7 nucleotides match TRBD2. The CDR3 loop spans 15 amino acids. The junction had 11 bases not matched to a gene; V was cut back by 3 bases and J by 8 bases. Germline V gene sequence: CDR1 SGDLS, CDR2 YYNGEE. The CDR3 here is CASSASSGGWDEQFF. CDR3 in DNA: TGTGCCAGCAGCGCTTCTAGCGGCGGTTGGGATGAGCAGTTCTTC. Filled out from reference TRBV9 and TRBJ2-1, the complete variable domain reads DSGVTQTPKHLITATGQRVTLRCSPRSGDLSVYWYQQSLDQGLQFLIQYYNGEERAKGNILERFSAQQFPDLHSELNLSSLELGDSALYFCASSASSGGWDEQFFGPGTRLTVL.

The chain couples TRBV2 to TRBJ2-5; possible D gene TRBD2, 5 bases. Deletions cut 2 bases from V and 4 bases from J, with 8 bases between. The germline V gene has CDR1 SNHLY and CDR2 FYNNEI. The CDR3 is made up of 13 amino acids. CDR3 amino acids: CASSEYGVETQYF. The CDR3 DNA sequence: TGTGCCAGCAGTGAATACGGGGTAGAGACCCAGTACTTC.

The rearrangement joins TRBV6-6 to TRBJ2-5; D is unclear. Germline CDR1 is MNHNY and CDR2 is SVGAGI (reference sequence). The CDR3 has 11 residues. V was pared by 5 bases and J by 1 base, with 2 bases between. Here the CDR3 reads CASSTQETQYF. The CDR3 DNA reads TGTGCCAGCAGTACCCAAGAGACCCAGTACTTC.

This chain joins TRBV5-4 and TRBJ2-7; a weak D match, TRBD1 (6 bases). Germline assignment: CDR1 SGHNT and CDR2 YYREEE (reference sequence). V was clipped by 3 bases and J by 2 bases, with 15 bases between them. The CDR3 is made up of 15 amino acids. CDR3 amino acids: CASSSRTDRPYEQYF. CDR3 in DNA: TGTGCCAGCAGCTCCCGGACGGACAGACCCTACGAGCAGTACTTC.

The chain joins TRBV18 to TRBJ2-1, with TRBD2 matching over 13 bases. The V gene's germline CDR1 is KGHSH and CDR2 LQKENI. There are 18 residues in the CDR3. V gave up 4 bases and J gave up 3 bases; unmatched junction bases: 9. CDR3 amino acids: CASSQEGLAGRRYNEQFF. In nucleotides, the CDR3 is TGTGCCAGCTCACAGGAGGGACTAGCGGGACGCCGCTACAATGAGCAGTTCTTC.

This clone turned up a few times. The chain recombines TRBV9 with TRBJ1-4, with TRBD1 identical over 8 bases. Germline-derived CDR1 and CDR2 are SGDLS and YYNGEE. With 4 bases clipped from V and 8 bases from J, the junction kept 1 base outside the gene matches. The CDR3 sequence is 12 residues long. The chain's CDR3 is CASSRTGEKLFF. The CDR3, as DNA: TGTGCCAGCAGCCGGACAGGGGAAAAACTGTTTTTT. Together with reference TRBV9 and TRBJ1-4, the CDR3 gives the full variable domain: DSGVTQTPKHLITATGQRVTLRCSPRSGDLSVYWYQQSLDQGLQFLIQYYNGEERAKGNILERFSAQQFPDLHSELNLSSLELGDSALYFCASSRTGEKLFFGSGTQLSVL.

The chain joins TRBV7-9 to TRBJ1-2, with unresolved D. Germline CDR1 reads SEHNR; CDR2 reads FQNEAQ (reference sequence). V dropped 3 bases and J dropped 7 bases, with 12 bases sitting between them. The CDR3 spans 13 residues. The CDR3 is CASSFYGDGGYTF. CDR3 in DNA: TGTGCCAGCAGCTTCTACGGGGATGGTGGCTACACCTTC.

The chain employs TRBV14 and TRBJ1-3; maybe TRBD1 (5 bases). CDR1 and CDR2 (germline): SGHDN, FVKESK. There are 16 residues in the CDR3. V was pared by 0 bases and J by 2 bases, with 11 bases between. CDR3 in DNA: TGTGCCAGCAGCCAAGAGGGGGGGTACACTGGAAACACCATATATTTT. Translation gives CASSQEGGYTGNTIYF.

The V and J genes are TRBV28 and TRBJ2-3, with D possibly being TRBD2 (5 bases). Germline CDR1 and CDR2: MDHEN and SYDVKM. V was clipped by 4 bases and J by 6 bases, with 17 bases between them. This CDR3 spans 15 amino acids. The CDR3 DNA follows: TGTGCCAGCAGTTCCCCGGGGTCAGAACATGATACGCAGTATTTT. It yields the protein CASSSPGSEHDTQYF.